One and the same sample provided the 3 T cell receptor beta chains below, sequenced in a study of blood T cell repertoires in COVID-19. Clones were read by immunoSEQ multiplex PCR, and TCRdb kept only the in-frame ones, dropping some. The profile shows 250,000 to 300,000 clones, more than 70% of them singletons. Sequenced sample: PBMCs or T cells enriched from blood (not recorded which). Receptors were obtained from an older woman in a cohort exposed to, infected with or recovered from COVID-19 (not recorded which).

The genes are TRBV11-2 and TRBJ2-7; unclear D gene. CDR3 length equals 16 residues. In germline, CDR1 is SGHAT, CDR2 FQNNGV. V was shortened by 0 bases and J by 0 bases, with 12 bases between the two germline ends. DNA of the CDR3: TGTGCCAGCAGCTTAGATCGTAAGGCAGGCTCCTACGAGCAGTACTTC. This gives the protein CASSLDRKAGSYEQYF.

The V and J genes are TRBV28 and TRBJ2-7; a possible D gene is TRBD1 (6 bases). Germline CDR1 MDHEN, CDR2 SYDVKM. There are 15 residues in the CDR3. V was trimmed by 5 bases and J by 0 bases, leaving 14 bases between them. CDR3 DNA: TGTGCCAGCAGTCCTACCCAGACAGGCTCCTACGAGCAGTACTTC. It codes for CASSPTQTGSYEQYF.

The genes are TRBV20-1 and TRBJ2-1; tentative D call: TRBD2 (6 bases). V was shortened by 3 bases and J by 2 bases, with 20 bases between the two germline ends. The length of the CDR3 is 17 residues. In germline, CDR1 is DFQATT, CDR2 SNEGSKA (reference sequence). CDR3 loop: CSASSGRIAETYNEQFF. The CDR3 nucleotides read TGCAGTGCTAGTTCGGGGAGAATAGCGGAAACCTACAATGAGCAGTTCTTC.